This TCR beta chain comes out of a study of T cells in Graves' hyperthyroidism and ophthalmopathy. The wider study: Sampling of peripheral blood happened at initial diagnosis, prior to any treatment.

Study-wide results and caveats: Most thyroid clonotypes that were expanded above 0.001 also turned up in blood.

Stable Graves' hyperthyroidism meant no ophthalmopathy progression within 18 months. Fresh peripheral blood, roughly 9.3 ml, was the source of the PBMCs. Comment on this clonotype: Its antigen is undetermined.

Amplification of TCR beta CDR3 regions was performed using RNA transcripts as template. The study used the HTBI primer set for a first-round RT-PCR of the TCR CDR3. TCRdb redid the calling of the multiplex PCR reads with MiXCR, one entry per CDR3 protein. The table records about 840,000 distinct CDR3 sequences, approximately 40% of them present only once. The CDR3 is 15 residues long. CDR1 and CDR2 from the germline V gene are SGHTA and FQGNSA. The V end was cut by 4 bases, the J end by 0 bases, with 12 bases between. This clonotype was obtained from a man between 18 and 35 years old with Graves' hyperthyroidism. This chain joins TRBV7-2 and TRBJ2-5; D call uncertain. Source material: blood. The CDR3 bases are TGTGCCAGCAGCTCAGCGATGACACACCAAGAGACCCAGTACTTC. It encodes CASSSAMTHQETQYF. The complete variable domain, with remaining parts taken from reference TRBV7-2 and TRBJ2-5, reads GAGVSQSPSNKVTEKGKDVELRCDPISGHTALYWYRQSLGQGLEFLIYFQGNSAPDKSGLPSDRFSAERTGGSVSTLTIQRTQQEDSAVYLCASSSAMTHQETQYFGPGTRLLVL.